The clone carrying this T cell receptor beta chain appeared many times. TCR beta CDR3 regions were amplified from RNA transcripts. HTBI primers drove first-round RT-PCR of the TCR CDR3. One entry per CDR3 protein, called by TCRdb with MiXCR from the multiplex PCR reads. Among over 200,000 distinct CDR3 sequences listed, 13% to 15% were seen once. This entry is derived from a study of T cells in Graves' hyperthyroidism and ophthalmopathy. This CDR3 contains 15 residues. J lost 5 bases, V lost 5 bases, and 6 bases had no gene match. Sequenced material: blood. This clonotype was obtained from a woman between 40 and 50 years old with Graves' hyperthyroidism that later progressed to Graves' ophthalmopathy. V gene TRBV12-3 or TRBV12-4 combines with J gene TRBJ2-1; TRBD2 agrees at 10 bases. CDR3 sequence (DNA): TGTGCCAGCAGTCCCAGCGGGAGGGGAGACAATGAGCAGTTCTTC. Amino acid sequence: CASSPSGRGDNEQFF.